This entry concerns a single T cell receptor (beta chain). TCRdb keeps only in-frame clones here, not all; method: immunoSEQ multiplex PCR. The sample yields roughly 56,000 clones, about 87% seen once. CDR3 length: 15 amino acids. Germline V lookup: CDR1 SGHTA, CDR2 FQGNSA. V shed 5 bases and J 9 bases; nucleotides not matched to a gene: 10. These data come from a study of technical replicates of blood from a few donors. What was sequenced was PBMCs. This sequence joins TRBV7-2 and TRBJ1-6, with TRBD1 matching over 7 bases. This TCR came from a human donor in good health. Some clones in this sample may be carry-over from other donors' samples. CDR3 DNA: TGTGCCAGCAGCAGGTCGACAGGGTTCTCTTCACCCCTCCACTTT. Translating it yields CASSRSTGFSSPLHF.